This TCR beta chain is drawn from a study of blood T cell repertoires in COVID-19. Per the original data handling: The assay estimated nucleated cells by amplifying reference gene primers. Generated by immunoSEQ multiplex PCR, the TCRdb table keeps only in-frame clones and is missing some. V and J calls and clone size are copied from that table; D and trimming were computed from the DNA. The sample yields roughly 100,000 clones, about four fifths seen once. V lost 0 bases, J lost 2 bases, and 8 bases lay in between. Germline V CDR1 and CDR2: SGHDT, YYEEEE. The CDR3 has 14 amino acids. The source material was peripheral blood. The rearrangement joins TRBV5-6 to TRBJ1-1; no definite D call. This TCR came from a woman in her seventies with acute or convalescent COVID-19. The CDR3 loop is CASSLGSVNTEAFF. CDR3 DNA sequence: TGTGCCAGCAGCTTGGGTTCAGTTAACACTGAAGCTTTCTTT.